This T cell receptor (beta chain) appears in the sequencing data of a study of siplizumab effects on memory and regulatory T cells. Study results and caveats: Both greater diversity than memory cells and a major contribution to the alloresponse seemed to characterize naive T cells.

The assay was immunoSEQ multiplex PCR, and TCRdb's table has in-frame clones only and misses some. The sample contains approximately 100,000 clones, roughly nine tenths of which appear only once. The CDR3 contains 14 residues. CDR1 and CDR2 (germline): MNHEY, SVGAGI. V lost 6 bases and J lost 8; bases outside the gene matches: 8. As to this clone: Its matching antigen is unknown.

This TCR derives from a human donor in good health. Sequencing input: Tregs sorted from blood. The chain is built from TRBV6-5 and TRBJ1-2; 11 bases are shared with TRBD1. The CDR3 DNA follows: TGTGCCAGCAGACCCGGACAGGGGGCGACCGGCTACACCTTC. Translated, it gives CASRPGQGATGYTF.